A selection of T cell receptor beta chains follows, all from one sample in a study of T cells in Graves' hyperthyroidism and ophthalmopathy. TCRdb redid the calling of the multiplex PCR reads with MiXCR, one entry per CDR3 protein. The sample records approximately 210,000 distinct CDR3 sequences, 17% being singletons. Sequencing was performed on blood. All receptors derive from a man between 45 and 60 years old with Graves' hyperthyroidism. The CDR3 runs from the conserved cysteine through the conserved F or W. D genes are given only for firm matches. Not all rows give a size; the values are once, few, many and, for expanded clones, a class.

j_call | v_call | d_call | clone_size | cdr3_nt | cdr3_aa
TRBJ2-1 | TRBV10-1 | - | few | TGCGCCAGCAGTGAGAGACTAGAGATCGGCGAGCAGTTCTTC | CASSERLEIGEQFF
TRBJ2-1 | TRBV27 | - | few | TGTGCCAGCAGGACGATGACCTACAATGAGCAGTTCTTC | CASRTMTYNEQFF
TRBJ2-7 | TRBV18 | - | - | TGTGCCAGCTCAGATGGGGGTGATGGTGAGCAGTACTTC | CASSDGGDGEQYF
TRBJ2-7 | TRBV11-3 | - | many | TGTGCCAGCAGCCCACTTCGGGACGAGCAGTACTTC | CASSPLRDEQYF
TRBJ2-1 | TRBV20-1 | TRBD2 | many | TGCAGTGCTAGTGGGCTAGCGGGAGGGCACAATGAGCAGTTCTTC | CSASGLAGGHNEQFF
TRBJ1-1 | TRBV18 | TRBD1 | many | TGTGCCAGCTCACCACAGGGACAGGGGCAGGCTGAAGCTTTCTTT | CASSPQGQGQAEAFF
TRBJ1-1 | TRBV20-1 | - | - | TGCAGGATGTTAAGAGGGAACACTGAAGCTTTCTTT | CRMLRGNTEAFF
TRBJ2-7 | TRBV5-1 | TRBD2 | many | TGCGCCAGCAGCCCGGGACTAGCGGAGACCTACGAGCAGTACTTC | CASSPGLAETYEQYF
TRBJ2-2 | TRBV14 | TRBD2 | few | TGTGCCAGCAGCCAAGATCGACTAGCGAATCTAGCCGGGGAGCTGTTTTTT | CASSQDRLANLAGELFF
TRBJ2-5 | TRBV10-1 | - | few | TGCGCCAGCAGTGATGGTAGCGGAGAGACCCAGTACTTC | CASSDGSGETQYF
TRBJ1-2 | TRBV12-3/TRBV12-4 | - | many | TGTGCCAGCAGTTGGGAACAGGGCTATGGCTACACCTTC | CASSWEQGYGYTF
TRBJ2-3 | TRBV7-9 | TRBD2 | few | TGTGCCAGCAGCCAAGATAGTCTAGCGGGTAGCACAGATACGCAGTATTTT | CASSQDSLAGSTDTQYF
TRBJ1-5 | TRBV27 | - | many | TGTGCCAGCAGCCCCCAGAGGGGGTACCAGCCCCAGCATTTT | CASSPQRGYQPQHF
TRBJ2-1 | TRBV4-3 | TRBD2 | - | TGCGCCAGCAGCCGGAGCATAGCGGGGACAATCTACAATGAGCAGTTCTTC | CASSRSIAGTIYNEQFF
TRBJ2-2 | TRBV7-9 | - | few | TGTGCCAGCAGCTTAGGGAGGACCACCGGGGAGCTGTTTTTT | CASSLGRTTGELFF
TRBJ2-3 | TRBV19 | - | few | TGTGCCATCACGCGGGAAGATACGCAGTATTTT | CAITREDTQYF
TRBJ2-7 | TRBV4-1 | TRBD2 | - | TGCGCCAGCATACGGACTAGCGGTTACGAGCAGTACTTC | CASIRTSGYEQYF
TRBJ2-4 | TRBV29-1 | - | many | TGCAGCGTTGGCGGCGGAAGTAGCGGAAACATTCAGTACTTC | CSVGGGSSGNIQYF
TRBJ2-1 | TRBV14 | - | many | TGTGCCAGCAGCCAAGAATATCCAGGGATCGATGAGCAGTTCTTC | CASSQEYPGIDEQFF
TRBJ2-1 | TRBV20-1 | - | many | TGCAGTGCGAGCGCACTAGCCCCTGTGGATGAGCAGTTCTTC | CSASALAPVDEQFF
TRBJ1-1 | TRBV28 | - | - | TGTGCCAGCAGTTTACTGGCAGAGAAGATGAACACTGAAGCTTTCTTT | CASSLLAEKMNTEAFF
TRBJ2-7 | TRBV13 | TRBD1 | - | TGTGCCAGCAGCTTGGCTTCGACAGGGGCCTCCTACGAGCAGTACTTC | CASSLASTGASYEQYF
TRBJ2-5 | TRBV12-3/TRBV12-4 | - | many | TGTGCCAGCAGCCGGGGCAGGGCACAAGAGACCCAGTACTTC | CASSRGRAQETQYF
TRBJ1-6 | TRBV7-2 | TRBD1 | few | TGTGCCAGCAGCGCCAAGACAGGGGGAAATTCACCCCTCCACTTT | CASSAKTGGNSPLHF
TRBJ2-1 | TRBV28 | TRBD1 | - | TGTGGGACAGGGCCACTTAACTCCTACAATGAGCAGTTCTTC | CGTGPLNSYNEQFF
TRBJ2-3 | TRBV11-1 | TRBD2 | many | TGTGCCAGCAGCTCGGGACTAGCGGGAGGTAGCACAGATACGCAGTATTTT | CASSSGLAGGSTDTQYF
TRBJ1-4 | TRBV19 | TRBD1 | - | TGTGCCAGTATCGGACAGGGGAACGAAAAACTGTTTTTT | CASIGQGNEKLFF
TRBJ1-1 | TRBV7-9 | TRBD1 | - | TGTGCCGGCAGCTTAGCAGGGGGCTCCACTGAAGCTTTCTTT | CAGSLAGGSTEAFF
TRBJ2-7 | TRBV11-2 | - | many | TGTGCCAGCAGGCGGGACAGCGGCGTCTACGAGCAGTACTTC | CASRRDSGVYEQYF
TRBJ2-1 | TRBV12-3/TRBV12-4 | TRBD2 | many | TGTGCCAGCAGTTCGGGACTAGCGGGAGTCAATGAGCAGTTCTTC | CASSSGLAGVNEQFF
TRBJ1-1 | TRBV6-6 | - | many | TGTGCCAGCAGTTACTCAAGGGGAGGGAACACTGAAGCTTTCTTT | CASSYSRGGNTEAFF
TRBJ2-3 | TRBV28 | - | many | TGTGCCAGCCTCAGCCTCGCGGAGGTCACAGATACGCAGTATTTT | CASLSLAEVTDTQYF
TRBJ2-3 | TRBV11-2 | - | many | TGTGCCAGCAGCTTCTCTTGGAACACAGATACGCAGTATTTT | CASSFSWNTDTQYF
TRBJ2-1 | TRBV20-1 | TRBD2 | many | TGCAGTGCGGGGACTGGCGGGAGACAAAATGAGCAGTTCTTC | CSAGTGGRQNEQFF
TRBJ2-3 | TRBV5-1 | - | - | TGCGCCAGCAGCTTGCTGTCTGATTCCAGAACAGATACGCAGTATTTT | CASSLLSDSRTDTQYF
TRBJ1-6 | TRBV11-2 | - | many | TGTGCCAGCAGCTTAGTAAGGGCACAACGCAACTCACCCCTCCACTTT | CASSLVRAQRNSPLHF
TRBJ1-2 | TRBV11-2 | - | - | TGTGCCAGCAGCTTAGGTCCGATCGACTATGGCTACACCTTC | CASSLGPIDYGYTF
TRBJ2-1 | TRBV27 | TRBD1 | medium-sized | TGTGCCAGCAGTGATCGTGGGCACAGGGGGCTCAATGAGCAGTTCTTC | CASSDRGHRGLNEQFF
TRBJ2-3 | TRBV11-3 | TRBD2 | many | TGTGCCAGCAGCTTAGTTTCCGGGAGGGATACGCAGTATTTT | CASSLVSGRDTQYF
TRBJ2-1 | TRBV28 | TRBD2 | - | TGTGCCAGCAGTTTAGTAGCGGGAGACTACAATGAGCAGTTCTTC | CASSLVAGDYNEQFF
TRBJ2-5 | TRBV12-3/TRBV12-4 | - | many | TGTGCCAGCAGCTTAAGGGCTCAAGAGACCCAGTACTTC | CASSLRAQETQYF
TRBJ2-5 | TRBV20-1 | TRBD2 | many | TGCAGTGCATTTGGAGCGGGAGGATTCGGCGAGACCCAGTACTTC | CSAFGAGGFGETQYF
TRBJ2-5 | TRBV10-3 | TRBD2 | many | TGTGCCATCAGCGGCAGACTAGCGGGCACACAAGAGACCCAGTACTTC | CAISGRLAGTQETQYF
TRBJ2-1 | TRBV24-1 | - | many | TGTGCCACCAGCATCAGGGGCGATGAGCAGTTCTTC | CATSIRGDEQFF
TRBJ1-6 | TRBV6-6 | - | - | TGTGCCAGCAGTTACTCGAGCGGGAGAGCTAACTCACCCCTCCACTTT | CASSYSSGRANSPLHF
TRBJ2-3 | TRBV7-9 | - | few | TGTGCCAGCAGCTTCGACAGGTACACAGATACGCAGTATTTT | CASSFDRYTDTQYF
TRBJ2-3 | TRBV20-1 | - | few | TGCAGTGCCTTAACACTACAGCTTCTTGCTAGCACAGATACGCAGTATTTT | CSALTLQLLASTDTQYF
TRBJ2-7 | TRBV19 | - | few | TGTGCCAGCCGCCAGGGGGGAACCTACGAGCAGTACTTC | CASRQGGTYEQYF
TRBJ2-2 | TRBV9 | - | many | TGTGCCAGCAGCTCTCACACCGGGGAGCTGTTTTTT | CASSSHTGELFF
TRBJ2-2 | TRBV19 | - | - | TGTGCCAGTAGTCGGAACGGGGTGAACACCGGGGAGCTGTTTTTT | CASSRNGVNTGELFF
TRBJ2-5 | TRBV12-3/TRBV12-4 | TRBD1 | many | TGTGCCAGCAGGGAACAGGGGACAAGTCGGGAGACCCAGTACTTC | CASREQGTSRETQYF
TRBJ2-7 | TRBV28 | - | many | TGTGCCAGCAGGTCTGAAATTGGACGCGGGTCGTACGAGCAGTACTTC | CASRSEIGRGSYEQYF
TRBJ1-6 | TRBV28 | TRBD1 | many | TGTGCCAGCAGTCCTTGGACAGGTCGAATGGGGTCACCCCTCCACTTT | CASSPWTGRMGSPLHF
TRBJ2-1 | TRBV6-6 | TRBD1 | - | TGTGCCAGCAGTTACTCCTCAGGGGGTCCTACGGGTGAGCAGTTCTTC | CASSYSSGGPTGEQFF
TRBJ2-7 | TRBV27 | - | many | TGTGCCAGCAGTCCGGACGGAGCCGTAACCTACGAGCAGTACTTC | CASSPDGAVTYEQYF
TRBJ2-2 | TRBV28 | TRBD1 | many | TGTGCCAGCAGTCCGCTCGGACAGGTGATCACCGGGGAGCTGTTTTTT | CASSPLGQVITGELFF
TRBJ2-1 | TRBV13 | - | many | TGTGCCAGCAGCTACCCAAGGGGAACCCGTGAGCAGTTCTTC | CASSYPRGTREQFF
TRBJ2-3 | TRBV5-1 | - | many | TGCGCCAGCAGCTACGACGGCACAGATACGCAGTATTTT | CASSYDGTDTQYF
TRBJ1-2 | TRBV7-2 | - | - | TGTGCCAGCAGCCTTCGAAGGGGGGCCTATGGCTACACCTTC | CASSLRRGAYGYTF
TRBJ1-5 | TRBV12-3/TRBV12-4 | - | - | TGTGCCAGCATGGCGGGTAGCAATCAGCCCCAGCATTTT | CASMAGSNQPQHF